The 9 T cell receptor beta chains in this list originate from one sample, sequenced in a study of blood T cells in healthy people across ages. The use of a sample-barcoded 5' primer and a J-beta primer mix characterized a second PCR of about 7 to 12 cycles. TCRdb re-called the 5' RACE reads through MiXCR, storing one row per CDR3 protein. The sample lists some 1.4 million distinct CDR3 sequences; 35% to 45% were seen once. Sequencing was carried out using blood. Source of these receptors: a woman aged 18-29 years in good health.

The V call is TRBV3-1, the J call TRBJ2-1, with a weak D call TRBD2 (6 bases). Germline V gene lookup returns CDR1 LGHDT and CDR2 YNNKEL (reference sequence). Trimming removed 3 bases from V and 9 bases from J, with 18 bases in between. The CDR3 covers 15 residues. The CDR3 DNA follows: TGTGCCAGCAGCCAGGCTCCGACTAGTCGTGGTGAGCAGTTCTTC. Residues: CASSQAPTSRGEQFF.

This clonotype was picked up one time. The V gene is TRBV7-9, the J gene TRBJ2-1; 8 positions agree with TRBD1. Germline loops: CDR1 SEHNR, CDR2 FQNEAQ (reference sequence). The length of the CDR3 is 16 residues. The J segment lost 8 bases and the V segment lost 10 bases, leaving 19 bases of the junction unmatched. The CDR3 DNA reads TGTGCCACCCCGAACCCATCAGGGGGCGAAACGGATGAGCAGTTCTTC. The encoded protein is CATPNPSGGETDEQFF. Combining the CDR3 with reference TRBV7-9 and TRBJ2-1 gives the whole variable domain DTGVSQNPRHKITKRGQNVTFRCDPISEHNRLYWYRQTLGQGPEFLTYFQNEAQLEKSRLLSDRFSAERPKGSFSTLEIQRTEQGDSAMYLCATPNPSGGETDEQFFGPGTRLTVL.

In the case of this clonotype: At one end the junction does not follow the germline gene, possibly because of a read error. The rearrangement uses TRBV12-3 or TRBV12-4 and TRBJ1-2; TRBD1 agrees at 7 bases. CDR3 length equals 14 residues. CDR3 region: CASSEGQINYGCTF. The CDR3 DNA sequence: TGTGCCAGCAGTGAGGGACAGATTAACTATGGCTGCACCTTC.

The chain uses TRBV3-1 and TRBJ2-5; 8 bases are a match to TRBD2. The CDR3 runs 16 residues. Germline V CDR1 and CDR2: LGHDT, YNNKEL (reference sequence). V trimming: 6 bases; J trimming: 4 bases; junction bases outside the gene matches: 13. The CDR3 nucleotides are TGTGCCAGCAGGACGGGCCGCGGGGGGCCGGCAGAGACCCAGTACTTC. It translates to CASRTGRGGPAETQYF.

Concerning this clonotype itself: At one boundary the junction diverges from the germline segment, which might be a read error. The J gene is TRBJ1-3, the V gene TRBV5-1, with 7 bases identical to TRBD1. Germline CDR1 SGHRS, CDR2 YFSETQ. The CDR3 is 15 residues long. The CDR3 is CASSLEGAQGSTIYF. The CDR3 bases are TGCGCCAGCAGCTTGGAGGGGGCGCAGGGAAGCACCATATATTTT.

The sample holds a few counts of this clonotype. At one end the junction does not follow the germline gene, possibly because of a read error. J is TRBJ2-4 and V is TRBV5-1; a weak D match, TRBD2 (5 bases). The DNA matches TRBJ2-7 better at its end, which makes the J call doubtful. The CDR3 sequence is 13 residues long. Looked up from germline, CDR1 is SGHRS and CDR2 is YFSETQ. The CDR3 DNA reads as TGCGCCAGCAGCTTGCCTAGCTCCAACGAGCAGTACTTC. Translated, it gives CASSLPSSNEQYF.

This chain connects TRBV27 to TRBJ1-1; possible D gene TRBD1, 5 bases. Germline values: CDR1 MNHEY, CDR2 SMNVEV (reference sequence). The CDR3 loop spans 13 amino acids. V was trimmed by 7 bases and J by 0 bases, leaving 9 bases between them. The CDR3 is CASKTDMNTEAFF. The DNA of the CDR3 is TGTGCCAGCAAGACGGACATGAACACTGAAGCTTTCTTT.

This clonotype showed up just a few times. V gene TRBV29-1 combines with J gene TRBJ1-1; 10 bases fit TRBD1. The CDR3 runs 13 residues. Trimming at V came to 8 bases and at J to 3 bases, leaving 6 bases not matched to a gene. Per the germline V gene, CDR1 is SQVTM and CDR2 is ANQGSEA. The CDR3 is CSTWTGGYTEAFF. CDR3 in DNA: TGCAGCACCTGGACAGGGGGTTACACTGAAGCTTTCTTT.

This clonotype was counted a few times. The chain has TRBV6-2 or TRBV6-3 and TRBJ2-7, with 8 bases identical to TRBD1. The V segment lost 3 bases and the J segment 1 base; nucleotides outside the gene matches: 5. This CDR3 comprises 15 residues. The germline CDR1 and CDR2 sequences are MNHEY and SVGEGT. The CDR3 DNA follows: TGTGCCAGCAGTTATCTGACAGGGGTGTCCTACGAGCAGTACTTC. Amino acid sequence: CASSYLTGVSYEQYF.